The 10 T cell receptor beta chains below come from one sample, sequenced in a study of CD8 T cells in Susac syndrome. RNA amounts of roughly 0.45 to 1 ug underwent reverse transcription with random hexamers. MiXCR, run by TCRdb on the immunoSEQ multiplex PCR reads, gives a single entry per CDR3 protein. This sample has more than 200,000 distinct CDR3 sequences, with about 93% found just once. The sample taken for sequencing was CD4+ T cells from PBMCs. These receptors were collected from a human donor with multiple sclerosis.

The chain employs TRBV7-3 and TRBJ1-2, with 10 positions matching TRBD1. Germline V lookup: CDR1 SGHTA, CDR2 FQGTGA. The CDR3 totals 14 residues. Losses at the gene ends were 5 bases for V and 4 bases for J; bases not matched to a gene: 4. The CDR3 spells CASSLTGGGYGYTF. The CDR3 coding sequence is TGTGCCAGCAGCCTGACAGGGGGCGGCTATGGCTACACCTTC.

The chain combines TRBV5-6 with TRBJ2-7; 11 bases are shared with TRBD2. After removal of 4 bases from V and 3 bases from J, the junction contained 6 bases not matched to a gene. Germline values: CDR1 SGHDT, CDR2 YYEEEE. CDR3 length: 15 amino acids. Here the CDR3 DNA reads TGTGCCAGCAGCGACGGACTAGCGGGCAACTACGAGCAGTACGTC. Its protein product is CASSDGLAGNYEQYV.

The V gene is TRBV12-3 or TRBV12-4, the J gene TRBJ1-5; D not resolved. The CDR3 extends over 14 amino acids. Trimming stripped 5 bases from V and 0 bases from J, with 8 bases between. The CDR3 bases are TGTGCCAGCAGTAAACAAATTAGCAATCAGCCCCAGCATTTT. This translates into CASSKQISNQPQHF.

The genes are TRBV6-1 and TRBJ1-1, with D possibly TRBD1 on 5 matching bases. V shed 10 bases and J shed 3 bases, with 15 bases lying between them. The CDR3 spans 13 residues. Per germline, CDR1 MNHNS and CDR2 SASEGT. The CDR3, as DNA: TGTGCCACCGGCCCTCCGGGGGACACTGAAGCTTTCTTT. Residues: CATGPPGDTEAFF.

The rearrangement links TRBV27 to TRBJ1-2; D is undetermined. V lost 1 base and J 0 bases, leaving 9 bases between the germline ends. The germline CDR1 and CDR2 sequences are MNHEY and SMNVEV (reference sequence). This CDR3 is built from 15 residues. The CDR3 reads CASSLLAASNYGYTF. CDR3 DNA: TGTGCCAGCAGTTTATTAGCAGCCTCTAACTATGGCTACACCTTC.

In this sample, this clonotype turned up once. The chain carries TRBV2 and TRBJ2-5; D unresolved. Trimming took off 7 bases at V and 2 bases at J, with 5 bases between the two ends. The CDR3 is made up of 11 amino acids. Germline lookup yields CDR1 SNHLY and CDR2 FYNNEI. As DNA, the CDR3 is TGTGCCAGCAATTGGCAAGAGACCCAGTACTTC. Its translation: CASNWQETQYF.

The chain combines TRBV28 with TRBJ2-7; TRBD2 might be the D (5 bases). CDR1 is MDHEN, CDR2 SYDVKM, per germline. The V end lost 5 bases, the J end lost 5 bases, and 16 bases lay between the germline ends. CDR3 length: 14 amino acids. CDR3 loop: CASSLREFTDEQYF. The CDR3, as DNA: TGTGCCAGCAGTCTACGGGAATTCACTGACGAGCAGTACTTC.

The rearrangement uses TRBV20-1 and TRBJ2-5; 11 nucleotides match TRBD2. Germline V gene lookup returns CDR1 DFQATT and CDR2 SNEGSKA (reference sequence). The CDR3 length is 14 residues. V gave up 5 bases and J gave up 2 bases; unmatched junction bases: 4. For the CDR3, the DNA is TGCAGTGCTGGACTAGCGGGTAGACAAGAGACCCAGTACTTC. Translated: CSAGLAGRQETQYF.

This sequence joins TRBV20-1 and TRBJ1-5, with TRBD1 as a possible D gene (5 bases). The V end lost 6 bases, the J end lost 0 bases, and 15 bases lay between the germline ends. This CDR3 is 15 amino acids long. CDR1 is DFQATT and CDR2 is SNEGSKA in the germline V gene (reference sequence). Here the CDR3 reads CSAQQRGDSNQPQHF. The CDR3 nucleotides read TGCAGTGCCCAACAGCGGGGGGATAGCAATCAGCCCCAGCATTTT.

This sequence joins TRBV6-1 and TRBJ2-7; tentative D call: TRBD1 (6 bases). The germline V gene encodes CDR1 MNHNS and CDR2 SASEGT. CDR3 length: 15 residues. Trimming cost V 5 bases and J 3 bases, with 17 bases left between them. The CDR3 here is CASSTTGSAGYEQYV. The CDR3 nucleotides are TGTGCCAGCAGTACGACAGGCTCGGCGGGCTACGAGCAGTACGTC.